Listed here are 30 T cell receptor beta chains from one sample, sequenced in a study of Graves' ophthalmopathy and Graves' hyperthyroidism. Amplifying from RNA transcripts, the study obtained TCR beta CDR3 regions. RT-PCR with HTBI primers came first, then second-round multiplex PCR. Using its own MiXCR run on the multiplex PCR reads, TCRdb lists one record per CDR3 protein. The sample includes about 700,000 distinct CDR3 sequences, around 40% of them seen just once. The sequencing input was peripheral blood. The receptors stem from an adult man with Graves' ophthalmopathy.

CDR3 loop: CASSSRGDEKLFF. CDR3 nucleotide sequence: TGTGCCAGCAGCTCCAGGGGGGACGAAAAACTGTTTTTT. The gene calls are TRBV7-9 and TRBJ1-4, with 7 nucleotides matching TRBD1. The CDR3 length is 13 residues. Germline loops: CDR1 SEHNR, CDR2 FQNEAQ (reference sequence). The V gene end was trimmed by 4 bases and the J gene end by 8 bases; junction bases not matched to a gene: 4.

In the case of this clonotype: A much larger clone sits a single nucleotide away, making a read error possible. The chain is built from TRBV29-1 and TRBJ1-4; D call uncertain. The V and J ends lost 1 base and 6 bases respectively, with 9 bases between them. The CDR3 consists of 13 residues. In germline, CDR1 is SQVTM, CDR2 ANQGSEA. The CDR3 DNA follows: TGCAGCGTTGAAGTTTCAGATGATGAAAAACTGTTTTTT. Translation gives CSVEVSDDEKLFF. The entire variable domain, with the rest obtained from reference TRBV29-1 and TRBJ1-4, is as follows: SAVISQKPSRDICQRGTSLTIQCQVDSQVTMMFWYRQQPGQSLTLIATANQGSEATYESGFVIDKFPISRPNLTFSTLTVSNMSPEDSSIYLCSVEVSDDEKLFFGSGTQLSVL.

This clonotype was detected many times. This rearrangement joins TRBV10-3 to TRBJ1-1; D gene uncertain. CDR3 length equals 12 residues. Germline CDR1 is ENHRY and CDR2 is SYGVKD. V gave up 3 bases and J gave up 1 base, with 3 bases separating them. This CDR3 reads CAISEKNTEAFF. The CDR3 DNA sequence: TGTGCCATCAGTGAAAAGAACACTGAAGCTTTCTTT.

The chain recombines TRBV6-5 with TRBJ1-1; TRBD1 aligns across 9 bases. Losses at the gene ends were 5 bases for V and 8 bases for J; bases not matched to a gene: 6. Germline-derived CDR1 and CDR2 are MNHEY and SVGAGI. The CDR3 runs 13 residues. In DNA, the CDR3 is TGTGCCAGCAGTCTGCGGGACAGGGTAGAAGCTTTCTTT. Its protein product is CASSLRDRVEAFF.

This clonotype came up many times. The V and J genes are TRBV29-1 and TRBJ2-7, with TRBD2 matching 7 bases. CDR3 length: 12 residues. CDR1 is SQVTM, CDR2 ANQGSEA, per germline. J was trimmed by 4 bases and V by 6 bases; bases with no gene match: 6. The CDR3, as DNA: TGCAGCGTGTCGACTAGCCCGTACGAGCAGTACTTC. It specifies CSVSTSPYEQYF.

The sample holds a few counts of this clonotype. This chain joins TRBV6-6 and TRBJ1-2; 7 nucleotides align to TRBD1. V shed 4 bases, J shed 5 bases, and the junction held 4 bases outside the gene matches. The CDR3 runs 13 residues. The V gene's germline CDR1 is MNHNY and CDR2 SVGAGI (reference sequence). The CDR3 here is CASSFLTGYGYTF. Written as DNA, the CDR3 is TGTGCCAGCAGTTTCCTGACAGGGTATGGCTACACCTTC.

In this sample, this clonotype turned up a few times. The V gene is TRBV7-9, the J gene TRBJ2-7; tentatively, D is TRBD2 (6 bases). The CDR3 sequence is 14 residues long. V was trimmed by 4 bases and J by 5 bases, leaving 15 bases between them. Per germline, CDR1 SEHNR and CDR2 FQNEAQ (reference sequence). DNA for the CDR3: TGTGCCAGCAGCTCGACAGCCGGAGGGGACGAGCAGTACTTC. This codes for CASSSTAGGDEQYF.

This clonotype was detected ten times or more. One junction end disagrees with the germline gene, perhaps due to a read error. The genes are TRBV5-1 and TRBJ2-7, with D possibly being TRBD2 (5 bases). Per germline, CDR1 SGHRS and CDR2 YFSETQ. The CDR3 contains 15 residues. The CDR3 spells CASSLEPGSSYEQYF. In nucleotides, the CDR3 is TGTGCCAGCAGCTTAGAACCGGGAAGCTCTTACGAGCAGTACTTC.

Ten or more counts support this clonotype. The rearrangement uses TRBV2 and TRBJ1-2; perhaps TRBD1 as D (5 bases). Trimming stripped 6 bases from V and 8 bases from J, with 16 bases between. In germline, CDR1 is SNHLY, CDR2 FYNNEI. This CDR3 is built from 13 residues. Here the CDR3 reads CASRIEIGAGYTF. CDR3 nucleotides: TGTGCCAGCAGGATTGAAATAGGGGCCGGCTACACCTTC.

A note on this clonotype: Germline and junction disagree at one end, which may indicate a read error. This sequence joins TRBV10-3 and TRBJ1-5; TRBD1 matches 9 bases. The CDR3 totals 15 residues. Germline CDR1 ENHRY, CDR2 SYGVKD. The CDR3 DNA follows: TGTGCCAGCAGTGGGACAGGGAATAGCAATCAGCCCCAGCATTTT. It is translated as CASSGTGNSNQPQHF.

This clonotype was counted ten times or more. The rearrangement joins TRBV24-1 to TRBJ1-5; 10 nucleotides align to TRBD1. The CDR3 has 15 amino acids. The germline CDR1 and CDR2 sequences are KGHDR and SFDVKD. Trimming took 4 bases from V and 5 from J; bases not matched to a gene: 4. The CDR3 DNA sequence: TGTGCCACCAGTGAGTCCGGGACAGGGGATCAGCCCCAGCATTTT. It codes for CATSESGTGDQPQHF.

The genes are TRBV7-9 and TRBJ1-1; D may be TRBD1 (5 bases). V dropped 8 bases and J dropped 7 bases, with 17 bases sitting between them. Germline V CDR1 and CDR2: SEHNR, FQNEAQ (reference sequence). The CDR3 has 13 residues. Here the CDR3 reads CASSPMGPNEAFF. CDR3 DNA sequence: TGTGCCAGCTCACCCATGGGGCCTAATGAAGCTTTCTTT.

The chain joins TRBV15 to TRBJ1-4; D perhaps matches TRBD1 (5 bases). V gave up 0 bases and J gave up 5 bases, with 13 bases separating them. The length of the CDR3 is 16 residues. CDR1 is LNHNV, CDR2 YYDKDF, per germline (reference sequence). The CDR3: CATSREGAGLNEKLFF. Here the CDR3 DNA reads TGTGCCACCAGCAGAGAAGGGGCAGGGCTAAATGAAAAACTGTTTTTT.

This clonotype was seen ten or more times. The chain carries TRBV2 and TRBJ1-2; 7 nucleotides align to TRBD1. Per germline, CDR1 SNHLY and CDR2 FYNNEI. The CDR3 is 16 amino acids. The trim removed 5 bases at V and 7 bases at J, leaving 16 bases unmatched. The CDR3 DNA reads TGTGCCAGCAGTCTGACCTGGACAGGTTCTAAGCCTGGCTACACCTTC. Translation: CASSLTWTGSKPGYTF.

The CDR3 sequence: CASSQDPTGGKAGNTIYF. DNA of the CDR3: TGCGCCAGCAGCCAAGATCCTACAGGGGGCAAGGCTGGAAACACCATATATTTT. The chain employs TRBV4-3 and TRBJ1-3; 9 nucleotides agree with TRBD1. Germline V gene data show CDR1 as LGHNA and CDR2 as YSLEER. The CDR3 has 18 residues. Unmatched junction bases numbered 8, after V lost 0 bases and J lost 2 bases.

The rearrangement uses TRBV15 and TRBJ1-6; 9 bases are shared with TRBD1. Trimming removed 3 bases from V and 9 bases from J; junction bases left unmatched: 9. Germline CDR1 and CDR2: LNHNV and YYDKDF (reference sequence). The CDR3 sequence is 16 residues long. CDR3 protein: CATSSRGQGFSSPLHF. CDR3 DNA: TGTGCCACCAGCAGCCGGGGACAGGGCTTCTCTTCACCCCTCCACTTT.

This clonotype was counted once. This clone may be a read error of a much larger clone one base away. The chain links TRBV29-1 to TRBJ1-2; D may be TRBD1 (6 bases). The CDR3 loop spans 12 amino acids. Germline V gives CDR1 SQVTM, CDR2 ANQGSEA. CDR3 nucleotides: TGCTGCGACCGGGGGCTTGGCTATGGCTACACCTTC. Translated, it gives CCDRGLGYGYTF. The entire variable domain, with the rest obtained from reference TRBV29-1 and TRBJ1-2, is as follows: SAVISQKPSRDICQRGTSLTIQCQVDSQVTMMFWYRQQPGQSLTLIATANQGSEATYESGFVIDKFPISRPNLTFSTLTVSNMSPEDSSIYLCCDRGLGYGYTFGSGTRLTVV.

This clonotype was seen a handful of times. The J gene is TRBJ1-2, the V gene TRBV19; 7 nucleotides agree with TRBD1. CDR3 length: 11 amino acids. With V trimmed by 9 bases and J by 4 bases, 2 bases remained unmatched. Germline V CDR1 and CDR2: LNHDA, SQIVND (reference sequence). CDR3 sequence (DNA): TGTGCCAGAGGGACAGCCTATGGCTACACCTTC. It specifies CARGTAYGYTF. Using reference TRBV19 and TRBJ1-2 for the parts outside the CDR3, the full variable domain is DGGITQSPKYLFRKEGQNVTLSCEQNLNHDAMYWYRQDPGQGLRLIYYSQIVNDFQKGDIAEGYSVSREKKESFPLTVTSAQKNPTAFYLCARGTAYGYTFGSGTRLTVV.

The J gene is TRBJ2-5, the V gene TRBV29-1; 7 bases line up with TRBD1. The CDR3 is 14 residues long. J gave up 4 bases and V 6 bases, and 11 bases lay outside the gene matches. The germline V gene encodes CDR1 SQVTM and CDR2 ANQGSEA. DNA of the CDR3: TGCAGCGTCGGAACAGGGGCTAGAGGAGAGACCCAGTACTTC. This codes for CSVGTGARGETQYF.

This chain uses TRBV19 with TRBJ2-7, with TRBD2 identical over 8 bases. V was clipped by 1 base and J by 9 bases; unmatched bases: 5. Germline values: CDR1 LNHDA, CDR2 SQIVND (reference sequence). The CDR3 extends over 13 amino acids. Here the CDR3 reads CASSIGLAGGQYF. The CDR3, as DNA: TGTGCCAGTAGTATAGGGCTAGCGGGTGGGCAGTACTTC. The complete variable domain, with remaining parts taken from reference TRBV19 and TRBJ2-7, reads DGGITQSPKYLFRKEGQNVTLSCEQNLNHDAMYWYRQDPGQGLRLIYYSQIVNDFQKGDIAEGYSVSREKKESFPLTVTSAQKNPTAFYLCASSIGLAGGQYFGPGTRLTVT.

Only a few counts were recorded for this clonotype. This chain connects TRBV20-1 to TRBJ1-6, with D maybe TRBD1 (5 bases). Germline CDR1 reads DFQATT; CDR2 reads SNEGSKA (reference sequence). V lost 2 bases and J 14 bases, leaving 13 bases between the germline ends. CDR3 length equals 12 residues. CDR3 residues: CSARQGGDSLHF. The CDR3 region has the DNA TGCAGTGCTAGACAGGGCGGGGATTCCCTCCACTTT.

This clonotype was recorded at least ten times. This chain links TRBV7-8 with TRBJ2-5; 11 bases are shared with TRBD2. CDR3 length: 14 residues. CDR1 and CDR2 from the germline V gene are SGHVS and FQNEAQ. After removal of 4 bases from V and 5 bases from J, the junction contained 3 bases not matched to a gene. The CDR3 sequence: CASSWGTSGETQYF. The CDR3 DNA is TGTGCCAGCAGCTGGGGGACTAGCGGTGAGACCCAGTACTTC.

The V and J genes are TRBV7-9 and TRBJ2-5, with unresolved D. V was pared by 3 bases and J by 5 bases, with 10 bases between. CDR1 SEHNR and CDR2 FQNEAQ come from the germline V gene (reference sequence). This CDR3 has 13 amino acids. The CDR3 DNA is TGTGCCAGCAGCTTTTCTAGATGGGAGACCCAGTACTTC. Its translation: CASSFSRWETQYF.

The chain uses TRBV6-5 and TRBJ2-7; 12 bases line up with TRBD2. Germline trimming cut 5 bases from V and 5 bases from J; bases unmatched to any gene: 7. Looked up from germline, CDR1 is MNHEY and CDR2 is SVGAGI. This CDR3 is built from 15 residues. This CDR3 reads CASSVTSGGQDEQYF. CDR3 coding DNA: TGTGCCAGCAGTGTTACTAGCGGGGGGCAGGACGAGCAGTACTTC.

The rearrangement uses TRBV2 and TRBJ2-5; D gene ambiguous. CDR1 is SNHLY and CDR2 is FYNNEI in the germline V gene. The ends were cut back, 7 bases at V and 1 base at J, with 13 bases in the middle. The CDR3 spans 14 residues. The CDR3 reads CASTPHRSQETQYF. The CDR3 DNA reads TGTGCCAGCACACCCCATCGGAGCCAAGAGACCCAGTACTTC.

This clonotype has at least ten counts. The rearrangement joins TRBV7-8 to TRBJ2-5; D is uncertain. There are 14 residues in the CDR3. V lost 5 bases and J 1 base, leaving 11 bases between the germline ends. CDR1 and CDR2 (germline): SGHVS, FQNEAQ. CDR3 DNA: TGTGCCAGCAGCCCATCCAGCCTCCAAGAGACCCAGTACTTC. Translating gives CASSPSSLQETQYF. The whole variable domain, remainder taken from reference TRBV7-8 and TRBJ2-5, is GAGVSQSPRYKVAKRGQDVALRCDPISGHVSLFWYQQALGQGPEFLTYFQNEAQLDKSGLPSDRFFAERPEGSVSTLKIQRTQQEDSAVYLCASSPSSLQETQYFGPGTRLLVL.

The chain employs TRBV20-1 and TRBJ1-2; TRBD1 matches 10 bases. J lost 2 bases, V lost 5 bases, and 8 bases had no gene match. Germline V CDR1 and CDR2: DFQATT, SNEGSKA (reference sequence). The CDR3 loop spans 15 amino acids. DNA for the CDR3: TGCAGTGCTCTGGTTCGACAGGGGGCCAACTATGGCTACACCTTC. Residues: CSALVRQGANYGYTF.

The V call is TRBV29-1, the J call TRBJ1-6; maybe TRBD1 (5 bases). This CDR3 comprises 13 residues. Germline lookup yields CDR1 SQVTM and CDR2 ANQGSEA. The CDR3 region is CAGGVSEFSPLHF. CDR3 nucleotides: TGCGCCGGGGGGGTATCGGAATTTTCACCCCTCCACTTT.

The gene calls are TRBV2 and TRBJ2-6; 8 nucleotides match TRBD1. The CDR3 runs to 17 residues. Germline V gives CDR1 SNHLY, CDR2 FYNNEI. With 6 bases clipped from V and 4 bases from J, the junction kept 11 bases outside the gene matches. CDR3 coding DNA: TGTGCCAGCAGCTTGGCAGGGGGCAACTCGGGGGCCAACGTCCTGACTTTC. Translation gives CASSLAGGNSGANVLTF.

This clonotype was detected only a few times. V is TRBV10-3 and J is TRBJ2-6; 11 bases fit TRBD1. The ends lost 11 bases at V and 12 bases at J; junction bases unmatched: 6. CDR3 size: 12 residues. Per germline, CDR1 ENHRY and CDR2 SYGVKD. CDR3 sequence reads: CAARTGGSVLTF. For the CDR3, the DNA is TGTGCCGCGCGGACAGGGGGCAGCGTCCTGACTTTC.